This T cell receptor (beta chain) originates from a study of metastatic and nonmetastatic thyroid tumors. Study as a whole: Across peripheral blood and tumor or nodule tissue samples taken from malignant and benign thyroid patients, the repertoires were compared with one another.

As regards this clone: One end of the junction fails to match germline, which may point to a read error.

Original handling: The study's classifier, a distant-metastasis tool for papillary thyroid cancer, was built using CDR3 differences across clinicopathological groups. TCRdb reanalyzed the PCR reads via MiXCR. In this record, the V and J calls reflect TCRdb's handling and not the investigators' own analysis. The table lists roughly 34,000 clones, over 14% of them singletons. Each patient came to thyroid surgery without any prior treatment (of any kind). Germline CDR1 SGHAT, CDR2 FQDESV (reference sequence). This CDR3 comprises 17 residues. Sequencing was performed on blood. This TCR derives from a male donor with papillary thyroid cancer or a benign thyroid nodule (not recorded which). Some clones in this sample may be carry-over from other donors' samples. The J gene is TRBJ2-2, the V gene TRBV11-1; 9 nucleotides match TRBD2. CDR3 sequence reads: CASSSAGTSWNTWELFF. As DNA, the CDR3 is TGTGCCAGCAGCTCCGCCGGGACTAGCTGGAACACCTGGGAGCTGTTTTTT.